This section outlines one T cell receptor beta chain sequence together with its context. The antigen is unknown. This entry belongs to a study of T cells in Graves' hyperthyroidism and ophthalmopathy. Study-wide results and caveats: Ophthalmopathy stood apart from stable hyperthyroidism in a 13 V-J model.

Trimming took 4 bases from V and 5 from J, leaving 12 bases between them. Germline CDR1 and CDR2: DFQATT and SNEGSKA (reference sequence). The CDR3 is 13 residues long. RNA transcripts yielded amplified TCR beta CDR3 regions. Carried out on the TCR CDR3, a first-round RT-PCR used the HTBI primer set. TCRdb re-analysed the multiplex PCR reads in MiXCR, keeping a single row per CDR3 protein. The sample has 690,000 or so distinct CDR3 sequences, about 19% seen once; the top ten hold over 15%. Sequencing input: blood. The sequence derives from a woman aged 45 to 65 with Graves' hyperthyroidism that later progressed to Graves' ophthalmopathy. V gene TRBV20-1 combines with J gene TRBJ1-5; unclear D gene. The CDR3 DNA is TGCAGTGCTACTACTCACCAGGATCAGCCCCAGCATTTT. It codes for CSATTHQDQPQHF.